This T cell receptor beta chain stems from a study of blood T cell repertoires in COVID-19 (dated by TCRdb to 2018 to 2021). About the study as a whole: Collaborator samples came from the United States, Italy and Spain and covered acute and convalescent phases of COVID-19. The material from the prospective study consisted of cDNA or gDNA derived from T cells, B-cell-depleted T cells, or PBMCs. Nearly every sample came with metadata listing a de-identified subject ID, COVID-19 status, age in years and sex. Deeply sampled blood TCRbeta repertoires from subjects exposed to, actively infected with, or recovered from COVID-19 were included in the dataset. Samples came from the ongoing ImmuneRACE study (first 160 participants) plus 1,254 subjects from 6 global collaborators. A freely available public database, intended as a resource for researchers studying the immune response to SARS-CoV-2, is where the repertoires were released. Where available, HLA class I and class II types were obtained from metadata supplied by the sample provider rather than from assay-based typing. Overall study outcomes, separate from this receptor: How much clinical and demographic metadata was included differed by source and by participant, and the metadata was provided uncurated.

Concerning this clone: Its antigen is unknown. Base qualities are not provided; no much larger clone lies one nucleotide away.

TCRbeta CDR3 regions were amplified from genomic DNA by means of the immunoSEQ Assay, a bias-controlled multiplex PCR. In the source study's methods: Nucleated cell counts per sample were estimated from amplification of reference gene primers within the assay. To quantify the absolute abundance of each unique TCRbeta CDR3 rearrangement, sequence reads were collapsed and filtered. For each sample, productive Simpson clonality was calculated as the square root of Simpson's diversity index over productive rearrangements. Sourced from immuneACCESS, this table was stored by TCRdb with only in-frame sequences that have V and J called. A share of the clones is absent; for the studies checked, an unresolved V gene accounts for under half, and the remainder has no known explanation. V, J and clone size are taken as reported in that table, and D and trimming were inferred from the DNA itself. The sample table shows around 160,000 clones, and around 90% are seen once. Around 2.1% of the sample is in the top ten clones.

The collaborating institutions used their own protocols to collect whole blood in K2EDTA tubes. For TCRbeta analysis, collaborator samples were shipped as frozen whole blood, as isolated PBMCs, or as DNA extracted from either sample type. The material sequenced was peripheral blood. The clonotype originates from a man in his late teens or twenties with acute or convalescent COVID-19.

CDR3 sequence: CASSLAGGLSGANVLTF. The sequenced DNA: TGTGCCAGCAGCCTTGCGGGAGGCCTCTCTGGGGCCAACGTCCTGACTTTC. The sequence joins TRBV3-1 (or the pseudogene TRBV3-2) to TRBJ2-6, with 8 bases aligning to TRBD2. The CDR3 spans 17 residues, from the cysteine through the phenylalanine. Only CDR3 DNA is held: 51 bases, read in frame from base 1. Reading the germline V gene (reference sequence) gives CDR1 LGHDT and CDR2 YNNKEL. Germline trimming: 4 bases from V, 0 bases from J; junction bases outside gene matches: 5.